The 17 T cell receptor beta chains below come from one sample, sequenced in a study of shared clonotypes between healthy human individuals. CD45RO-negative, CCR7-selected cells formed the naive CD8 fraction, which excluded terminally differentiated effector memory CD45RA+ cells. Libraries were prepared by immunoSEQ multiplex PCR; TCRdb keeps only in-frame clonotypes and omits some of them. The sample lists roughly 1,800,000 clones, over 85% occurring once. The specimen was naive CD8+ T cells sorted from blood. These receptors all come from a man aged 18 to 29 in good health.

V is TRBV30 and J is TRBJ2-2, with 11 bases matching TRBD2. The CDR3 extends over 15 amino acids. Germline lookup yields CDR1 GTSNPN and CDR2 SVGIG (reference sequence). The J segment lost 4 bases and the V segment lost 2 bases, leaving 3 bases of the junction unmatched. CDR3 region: CAWSLAGGSTGELFF. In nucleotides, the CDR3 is TGTGCCTGGAGTCTAGCGGGAGGTAGCACCGGGGAGCTGTTTTTT.

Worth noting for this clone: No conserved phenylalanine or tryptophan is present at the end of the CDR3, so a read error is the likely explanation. The chain's CDR3 is CASSFREDSYEQYL. In nucleotides, the CDR3 is TGCGCCAGCAGCTTCCGGGAAGACTCCTACGAGCAGTACCTC. The chain recombines TRBV4-1 with TRBJ2-7; possible D gene TRBD2, 5 bases. Germline CDR1 MGHRA, CDR2 YSYEKL. Trimming took 5 bases from V and 0 from J, leaving 11 bases between them. The CDR3 has 14 amino acids.

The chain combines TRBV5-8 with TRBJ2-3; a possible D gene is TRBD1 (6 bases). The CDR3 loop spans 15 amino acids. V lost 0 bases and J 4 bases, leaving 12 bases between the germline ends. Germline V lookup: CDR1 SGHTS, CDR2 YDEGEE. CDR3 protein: CASSLVQGPSDTQYF. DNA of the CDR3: TGTGCCAGCAGCTTGGTTCAGGGGCCATCAGATACGCAGTATTTT.

DNA of the CDR3: TGTGCCAGCAGCTTGTTCGGGGTCCTCAGCGGTTATGGCTACACCTTC. This encodes CASSLFGVLSGYGYTF. This chain joins TRBV5-6 and TRBJ1-2; D is undetermined. Germline V gene data show CDR1 as SGHDT and CDR2 as YYEEEE. Trimming took 1 base from V and 5 from J, leaving 18 bases between them. The CDR3 length is 16 residues.

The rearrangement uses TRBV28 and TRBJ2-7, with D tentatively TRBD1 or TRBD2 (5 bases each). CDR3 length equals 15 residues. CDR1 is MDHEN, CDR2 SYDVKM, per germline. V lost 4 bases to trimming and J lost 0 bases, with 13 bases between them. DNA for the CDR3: TGTGCCAGCAGTTCCAGGGCGGGTAACTCCTACGAGCAGTACTTC. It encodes CASSSRAGNSYEQYF.

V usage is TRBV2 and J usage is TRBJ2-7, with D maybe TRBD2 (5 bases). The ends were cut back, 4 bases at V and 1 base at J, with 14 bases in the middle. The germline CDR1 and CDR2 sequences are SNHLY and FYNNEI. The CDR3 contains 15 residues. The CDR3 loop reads CASSGAGRNSYEQYF. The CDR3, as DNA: TGTGCCAGCAGTGGTGCGGGCCGTAATTCCTACGAGCAGTACTTC.

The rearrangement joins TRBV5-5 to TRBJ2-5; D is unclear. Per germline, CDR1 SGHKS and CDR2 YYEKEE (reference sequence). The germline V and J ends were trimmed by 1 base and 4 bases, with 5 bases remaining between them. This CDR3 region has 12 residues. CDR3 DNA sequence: TGTGCCAGCAGCTTGTGGGGAGAGACCCAGTACTTC. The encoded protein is CASSLWGETQYF.

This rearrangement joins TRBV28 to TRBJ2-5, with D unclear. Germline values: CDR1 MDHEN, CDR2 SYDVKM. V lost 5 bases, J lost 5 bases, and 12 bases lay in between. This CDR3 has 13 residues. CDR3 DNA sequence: TGTGCCAGCAGTCCCATACTGGGGGAGACCCAGTACTTC. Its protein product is CASSPILGETQYF.

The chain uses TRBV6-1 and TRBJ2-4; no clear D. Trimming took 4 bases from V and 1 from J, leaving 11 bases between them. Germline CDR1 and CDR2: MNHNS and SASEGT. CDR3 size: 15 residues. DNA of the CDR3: TGTGCCAGCAGTGTATTGCAGCTGGCCAAAAACATTCAGTACTTC. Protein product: CASSVLQLAKNIQYF.

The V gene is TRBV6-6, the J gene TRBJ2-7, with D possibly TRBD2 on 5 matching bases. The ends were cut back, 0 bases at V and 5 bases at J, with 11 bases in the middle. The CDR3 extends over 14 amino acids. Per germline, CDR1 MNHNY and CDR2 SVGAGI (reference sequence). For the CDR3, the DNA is TGTGCCAGCAGTTACTCACGGACTCTCGACGAGCAGTACTTC. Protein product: CASSYSRTLDEQYF.

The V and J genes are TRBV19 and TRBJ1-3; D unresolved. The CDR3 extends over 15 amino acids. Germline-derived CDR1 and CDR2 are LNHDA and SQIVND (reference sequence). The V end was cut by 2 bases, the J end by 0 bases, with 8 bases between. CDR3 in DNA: TGTGCCAGTAGTATATGGGGAGCCTCTGGAAACACCATATATTTT. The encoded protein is CASSIWGASGNTIYF.

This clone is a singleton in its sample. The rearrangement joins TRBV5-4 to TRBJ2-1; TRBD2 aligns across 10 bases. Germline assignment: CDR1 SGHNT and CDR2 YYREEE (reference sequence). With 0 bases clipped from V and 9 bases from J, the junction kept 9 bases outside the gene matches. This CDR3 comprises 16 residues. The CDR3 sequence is CASSLAGAGGPGEQFF. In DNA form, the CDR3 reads TGTGCCAGCAGCTTGGCCGGAGCGGGAGGGCCAGGTGAGCAGTTCTTC. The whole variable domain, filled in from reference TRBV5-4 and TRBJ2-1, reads ETGVTQSPTHLIKTRGQQVTLRCSSQSGHNTVSWYQQALGQGPQFIFQYYREEENGRGNFPPRFSGLQFPNYSSELNVNALELDDSALYLCASSLAGAGGPGEQFFGPGTRLTVL.

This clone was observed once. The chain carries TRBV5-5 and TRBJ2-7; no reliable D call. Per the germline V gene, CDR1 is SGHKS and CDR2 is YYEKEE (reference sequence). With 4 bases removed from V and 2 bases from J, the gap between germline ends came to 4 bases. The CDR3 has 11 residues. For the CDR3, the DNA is TGTGCCAGCAGCACGACCTACGAGCAGTACTTC. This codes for CASSTTYEQYF.

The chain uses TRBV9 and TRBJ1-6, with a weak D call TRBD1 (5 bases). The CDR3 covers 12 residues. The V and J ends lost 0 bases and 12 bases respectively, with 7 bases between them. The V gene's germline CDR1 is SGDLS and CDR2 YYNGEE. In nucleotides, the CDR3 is TGTGCCAGCAGCGTAGAGGGGCAACCCCTCCACTTT. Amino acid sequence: CASSVEGQPLHF.

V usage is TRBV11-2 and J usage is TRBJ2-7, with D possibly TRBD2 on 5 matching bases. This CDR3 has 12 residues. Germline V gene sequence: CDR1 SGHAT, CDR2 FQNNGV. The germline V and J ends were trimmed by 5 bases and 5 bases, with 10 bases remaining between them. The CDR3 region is CASSPFGDEQYF. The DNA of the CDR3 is TGTGCCAGCAGCCCCTTCGGGGACGAGCAGTACTTC.

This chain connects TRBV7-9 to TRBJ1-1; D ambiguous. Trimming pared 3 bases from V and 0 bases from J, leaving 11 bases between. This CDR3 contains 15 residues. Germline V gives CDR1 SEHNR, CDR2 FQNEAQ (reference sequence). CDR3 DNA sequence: TGTGCCAGCAGCTTTCCCCCCGGGGTGAACACTGAAGCTTTCTTT. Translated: CASSFPPGVNTEAFF.

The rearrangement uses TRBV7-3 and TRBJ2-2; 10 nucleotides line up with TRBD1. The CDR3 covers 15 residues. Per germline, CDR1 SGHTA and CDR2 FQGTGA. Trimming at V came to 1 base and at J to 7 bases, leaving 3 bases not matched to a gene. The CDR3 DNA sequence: TGTGCCAGCAGCTTAAAGACAGGGGGCTTCGGGGAGCTGTTTTTT. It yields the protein CASSLKTGGFGELFF.